What follows are 20 T cell receptor beta chains derived from one specimen sequenced in a study of T cell clones after liver transplantation. The table came from immunoSEQ multiplex PCR; TCRdb's copy has only in-frame clones and leaves some out. Of over 100,000 clones in the sample, about 81% were seen once. Source: CD4+ T cells from blood, taken before liver transplant. These receptors all come from a human donor who received a liver transplant.

The gene calls are TRBV15 and TRBJ2-2, with 7 bases aligning to TRBD2. This CDR3 region has 17 residues. CDR1 and CDR2 (germline): LNHNV, YYDKDF (reference sequence). J was trimmed by 6 bases and V by 3 bases; bases with no gene match: 13. The CDR3 coding sequence is TGTGCCACCAGCAGGGGAGGGGCTAGCCTTCTCGCCGGGGAGCTGTTTTTT. This translates into CATSRGGASLLAGELFF.

The V call is TRBV9, the J call TRBJ1-3, with 8 bases aligning to TRBD1. The CDR3 spans 16 residues. CDR1 is SGDLS, CDR2 YYNGEE, per germline. The junction had 14 bases not matched to a gene; V was cut back by 4 bases and J by 8 bases. In DNA, the CDR3 is TGTGCCAGCAGCCCCCGCGACCGACAGGGGACGGACACCATATATTTT. It codes for CASSPRDRQGTDTIYF.

A few counts support this clone. This sequence joins TRBV5-4 and TRBJ2-2; weak D call: TRBD1 (5 bases). Trimming cost V 2 bases and J 1 base, with 12 bases left between them. Germline lookup yields CDR1 SGHNT and CDR2 YYREEE (reference sequence). The CDR3 runs 16 residues. The CDR3 DNA reads TGTGCCAGCAGCTTTGCAGGGTCCCTGAACACCGGGGAGCTGTTTTTT. Its translation is CASSFAGSLNTGELFF.

The chain has TRBV28 and TRBJ2-3; 10 nucleotides match TRBD2. CDR3 size: 17 residues. V lost 5 bases to trimming and J lost 0 bases; unmatched junction nucleotides: 8. CDR1 MDHEN and CDR2 SYDVKM come from the germline V gene. The CDR3, as DNA: TGTGCCAGCAGTCTCCCTCTAGCGGGAGCGAGCACAGATACGCAGTATTTT. It yields the protein CASSLPLAGASTDTQYF.

The V and J genes are TRBV19 and TRBJ1-6, with no clear D. V was shortened by 2 bases and J by 6 bases, with 14 bases between the two germline ends. The CDR3 is 16 residues long. CDR1 and CDR2 from the germline V gene are LNHDA and SQIVND (reference sequence). CDR3 region: CASSISTAVANSPLHF. The CDR3 DNA sequence: TGTGCCAGTAGTATAAGTACGGCAGTAGCTAATTCACCCCTCCACTTT.

The chain carries TRBV5-6 and TRBJ2-7; TRBD2 might be the D (6 bases). The germline V gene encodes CDR1 SGHDT and CDR2 YYEEEE. This CDR3 region has 13 residues. Between the trimmed V and J ends, which lost 5 bases and 6 bases, there was a span of 15 bases. DNA for the CDR3: TGTGCCAGCAGTCGCGGGGATGGGTTCGAGCAGTACTTC. Translation: CASSRGDGFEQYF.

The gene calls are TRBV6-1 and TRBJ1-2; tentative D call: TRBD1 (5 bases). CDR1 and CDR2 (germline): MNHNS, SASEGT. V lost 6 bases and J 10 bases, leaving 12 bases between the germline ends. CDR3 size: 11 residues. CDR3 region: CASRGRDHYTF. DNA for the CDR3: TGTGCCAGCAGGGGACGGGACCACTACACCTTC.

The J gene is TRBJ1-1, the V gene TRBV4-1; possible D gene TRBD1, 5 bases. The CDR3 contains 14 residues. The germline V gene has CDR1 MGHRA and CDR2 YSYEKL. The V end was cut by 0 bases, the J end by 4 bases, with 9 bases between. CDR3 protein: CASSQEGRPTEAFF. Here the CDR3 DNA reads TGCGCCAGCAGCCAAGAGGGGCGGCCCACTGAAGCTTTCTTT.

The chain couples TRBV20-1 to TRBJ1-5; a weak D match, TRBD1 (5 bases). The CDR3 extends over 11 amino acids. Germline lookup yields CDR1 DFQATT and CDR2 SNEGSKA (reference sequence). Trimming shortened V by 6 bases and J by 9 bases, and 12 bases separated the two germline ends. CDR3 nucleotide sequence: TGCAGTGCCACGACAGCGGGGCCCCAGCATTTT. It yields the protein CSATTAGPQHF.

V and J are TRBV5-5 and TRBJ2-5, with D tentatively TRBD1 or TRBD2 (5 bases each). The CDR3 has 16 amino acids. V was trimmed by 1 base and J by 2 bases, leaving 15 bases between them. Germline V lookup: CDR1 SGHKS, CDR2 YYEKEE (reference sequence). CDR3 residues: CASSLSGRTLQETQYF. CDR3 DNA sequence: TGTGCCAGCAGCTTGTCGGGACGGACGTTACAAGAGACCCAGTACTTC.

CDR3 DNA: TGTGCCAGCATCTCGAACGGACAGGGGATTAACACTGAAGCTTTCTTT. The encoded protein is CASISNGQGINTEAFF. This chain connects TRBV11-2 to TRBJ1-1, with TRBD1 matching over 9 bases. The CDR3 is made up of 16 amino acids. The J segment lost 2 bases and the V segment lost 7 bases, leaving 11 bases of the junction unmatched. The germline CDR1 and CDR2 sequences are SGHAT and FQNNGV.

This clone was detected a few times. The CDR3 loop reads CASRTDRGNQPQHF. CDR3 nucleotides: TGTGCCAGCAGGACAGACAGGGGCAATCAGCCCCAGCATTTT. V gene TRBV6-1 combines with J gene TRBJ1-5; 7 bases fit TRBD1. Germline assignment: CDR1 MNHNS and CDR2 SASEGT. CDR3 size: 14 residues. With V trimmed by 6 bases and J by 2 bases, 4 bases remained unmatched.

This sequence joins TRBV6-4 and TRBJ2-1; 7 positions match TRBD1. The ends lost 0 bases at V and 6 bases at J; junction bases unmatched: 5. CDR1 and CDR2 from the germline V gene are MRHNA and SNTAGT. This CDR3 comprises 15 residues. The CDR3 nucleotides are TGTGCCAGCAGTGACTCGTACAGGGGCAGCAATGAGCAGTTCTTC. Its protein product is CASSDSYRGSNEQFF.

The chain recombines TRBV19 with TRBJ1-5, with D possibly being TRBD1 (5 bases). V lost 3 bases to trimming and J lost 6 bases, with 12 bases between them. The CDR3 runs 14 residues. The germline CDR1 and CDR2 sequences are LNHDA and SQIVND (reference sequence). The DNA of the CDR3 is TGTGCCAGTAGTATTCCCCAGGGTGTTCAGCCCCAGCATTTT. As protein: CASSIPQGVQPQHF.

The chain uses TRBV7-8 and TRBJ1-1; D is uncertain. Germline-derived CDR1 and CDR2 are SGHVS and FQNEAQ. V shed 4 bases and J shed 1 base, with 10 bases lying between them. This CDR3 is 14 amino acids long. This CDR3 is CASSYLWKNTEAFF. In nucleotides, the CDR3 is TGTGCCAGCAGCTATCTTTGGAAGAACACTGAAGCTTTCTTT.

This clone was found a few times. This sequence joins TRBV6-1 and TRBJ1-2; 8 bases agree with TRBD1. CDR3 size: 14 residues. In germline, CDR1 is MNHNS, CDR2 SASEGT. J lost 6 bases, V lost 6 bases, and 9 bases had no gene match. DNA of the CDR3: TGTGCCAGCAGACGTCGGCAGGGGGCGGATGGCTACACCTTC. Translated, it gives CASRRRQGADGYTF.

The chain is built from TRBV14 and TRBJ2-7, with 8 positions matching TRBD2. CDR3 length: 17 residues. J gave up 4 bases and V 2 bases, and 13 bases lay outside the gene matches. Looked up from germline, CDR1 is SGHDN and CDR2 is FVKESK. This CDR3 reads CASSQKLSGLVSYEQYF. DNA for the CDR3: TGTGCCAGCAGCCAAAAACTATCGGGACTAGTTAGTTACGAGCAGTACTTC.

This sequence joins TRBV11-2 and TRBJ2-3; 8 nucleotides line up with TRBD1. This CDR3 contains 15 residues. Germline-derived CDR1 and CDR2 are SGHAT and FQNNGV. The V segment lost 5 bases and the J segment 2 bases; nucleotides outside the gene matches: 6. CDR3 residues: CASSRDRTTTDTQYF. CDR3 nucleotides: TGTGCCAGCAGCCGGGACAGGACTACCACAGATACGCAGTATTTT.

The rearrangement joins TRBV11-2 to TRBJ2-5; TRBD1 might be the D (5 bases). Germline CDR1 is SGHAT and CDR2 is FQNNGV. CDR3 length: 15 amino acids. Trimming left V 2 bases short and J 5 bases short, with 15 bases between. The chain's CDR3 is CASSLIGRDGETQYF. The CDR3 DNA follows: TGTGCCAGCAGCTTAATAGGCAGGGATGGGGAGACCCAGTACTTC.

Only one count was recorded for this clone. The gene calls are TRBV25-1 and TRBJ2-1; D gene ambiguous. Looked up from germline, CDR1 is MGHDK and CDR2 is SYGVNS. This CDR3 contains 14 residues. V was cut by 2 bases and J by 4 bases, with 9 bases left in between. The CDR3 coding sequence is TGTGCCAGCAGTGAAAATCCCTCTTACAATGAGCAGTTCTTC. The encoded protein is CASSENPSYNEQFF.